This record looks at one T cell receptor (beta chain) sequence and its context. Libraries were prepared by immunoSEQ multiplex PCR; TCRdb keeps only in-frame clonotypes and omits some of them. Among 60,000 to 70,000 clones listed, around 79% were seen once. Between the trimmed V and J ends, which lost 0 bases and 10 bases, there was a span of 13 bases. CDR1 is SGHTA and CDR2 is FQGNSA in the germline V gene. The CDR3 is 14 residues long. This entry comes from a study of radiotherapy plus CTLA-4 blockade in lung cancer. V gene TRBV7-2 combines with J gene TRBJ2-1; D remains ambiguous. This receptor was taken from a human donor with non-small cell lung cancer who had a complete response to radiotherapy plus ipilimumab. The specimen comprised peripheral blood, sampled from a patient treated with radiotherapy plus ipilimumab. As DNA, the CDR3 is TGTGCCAGCAGCTTAGCTGGTGTAACGCGAGAGCAGTTCTTC. Translating gives CASSLAGVTREQFF.